Listed below are T cell receptor beta chains from one sample, sequenced in a study of blood T cell repertoires in COVID-19. TCRdb's table, derived via immunoSEQ multiplex PCR, lists solely in-frame clones and lacks some. Here the sample spans some 96,000 clones, 80% being singletons. The sample comprised peripheral blood. All receptors derive from a man aged 65 to 79 with active or convalescent COVID-19. The CDR3 runs from the conserved cysteine through the conserved F or W. A D gene is named only where the DNA matches it firmly. Not every row has a clone size; where given, it reads once, few, many or a size class.

clone_size	v_call	d_call	cdr3_length	j_call	cdr3_nt	cdr3_aa
NA	TRBV12-3/TRBV12-4	NA	13	TRBJ1-2	TGTGCCAGCAGTTTACGGACAAACTATGGCTACACCTTC	CASSLRTNYGYTF
NA	TRBV7-6	TRBD2	20	TRBJ2-7	TGTGCCAGCAGCTTACTCCCACCGGGACTAGCGGATACCCTCTCCTACGAGCAGTACTTC	CASSLLPPGLADTLSYEQYF
once	TRBV27	TRBD1	16	TRBJ2-2	TGTGCCAGCAGGCGCTCAGGGGGCGCGAACACCGGGGAGCTGTTTTTT	CASRRSGGANTGELFF
NA	TRBV3-1/TRBV3-2	TRBD2	19	TRBJ2-7	TGTGCCAGCAGCCCAGTCCCGGGACTAGCGGGGGGGCCGGATGACGAGCAGTACTTC	CASSPVPGLAGGPDDEQYF
NA	TRBV6-2/TRBV6-3	NA	12	TRBJ1-5	TGTGCCAGCAGTCTACAGGATCAGCCCCAGCATTTT	CASSLQDQPQHF
few	TRBV6-2/TRBV6-3	TRBD1	15	TRBJ1-2	TGTGCCAGCAGTATCGATACGACAGGGAACTATGGCTACACCTTC	CASSIDTTGNYGYTF
NA	TRBV29-1	NA	13	TRBJ1-2	TGCAGCGTAAACGCCGGGAATAACTATGGCTACACCTTC	CSVNAGNNYGYTF
NA	TRBV27	TRBD1	15	TRBJ2-7	TGTGCCAGCAGTTCCCGAGGACAGGGGTCCCTCGAGCAGTACTTC	CASSSRGQGSLEQYF
NA	TRBV6-2/TRBV6-3	TRBD2	17	TRBJ2-5	TGTGCCAGCAGTTACTCGAAGGGTATTAGCGGGAGGGAGACCCAGTACTTC	CASSYSKGISGRETQYF
NA	TRBV28	NA	15	TRBJ2-7	TGTGCCAGCAGTCCCGTGGGTGAGGGCTCCTACGAGCAGTACTTC	CASSPVGEGSYEQYF
NA	TRBV2	TRBD2	14	TRBJ2-7	TGTGCCAGCAGTGAAGGGACTAGCGGGAACGAGCAGTACTTC	CASSEGTSGNEQYF
NA	TRBV7-6	TRBD1	15	TRBJ2-5	TGTGCCAGCTGCCAAGAGTCAGGGGGCTCGGAGACCCAGTACTTC	CASCQESGGSETQYF
NA	TRBV6-4	NA	14	TRBJ2-1	TGTGCCAGCAGTCCCACGGGGGACAGCATCGAGCAGTTCTTC	CASSPTGDSIEQFF
NA	TRBV4-1	TRBD2	18	TRBJ2-4	TGCGCCAGCAGCCAAGGGGGACTAGCGGGACTAGCCAAAAACATTCAGTACTTC	CASSQGGLAGLAKNIQYF
NA	TRBV27	TRBD1	15	TRBJ2-3	TGTGCCAGCAGTTTGCGACAGGGGGCGGGAGATACGCAGTATTTT	CASSLRQGAGDTQYF
few	TRBV5-6	TRBD1	14	TRBJ2-7	TGTGCCAGCAGCCCTGGGACAGGGGAGCACGAGCAGTACTTC	CASSPGTGEHEQYF
once	TRBV10-3	TRBD2	16	TRBJ2-7	TGTGCCATCAGTGAGTCGGGGGGGACGACCACTTCCGAGCAGTACTTC	CAISESGGTTTSEQYF
NA	TRBV11-2	NA	15	TRBJ1-1	TGTGCCAGCAGCTTAGATGGCGGGCAGCTCACTGAAGCTTTCTTT	CASSLDGGQLTEAFF
once	TRBV18	TRBD1	14	TRBJ2-3	TGTGCCAGCTCACCGACAGGGGGCACAGATACGCAGTATTTT	CASSPTGGTDTQYF
once	TRBV7-8	TRBD1	14	TRBJ1-2	TGTGCCAGCAGGGCCCCCGGGACAGGGTATGGCTACACCTTC	CASRAPGTGYGYTF
NA	TRBV7-8	TRBD1	13	TRBJ1-5	TGTGCCAGCAGGGACAGGGAAAATCAGCCCCAGCATTTT	CASRDRENQPQHF
NA	TRBV5-1	TRBD2	15	TRBJ2-2	TGCGCCAGCAGCGCGACTAGCGGGAGTCCCGGGGAGCTGTTTTTT	CASSATSGSPGELFF
NA	TRBV7-2	NA	16	TRBJ1-3	TGTGCCAGCAGCTTACAGGGAGGTAACTCTGGAAACACCATATATTTT	CASSLQGGNSGNTIYF
NA	TRBV2	TRBD2	13	TRBJ2-1	TGTGCCAGCAGTTTCCAGCGGGAGGTTGAGCAGTTCTTC	CASSFQREVEQFF
NA	TRBV6-5	TRBD2	15	TRBJ2-1	TGTGCCAGCAGGGACGGACTAGCGGGGGGGAATGAGCAGTTCTTC	CASRDGLAGGNEQFF
NA	TRBV7-6	NA	15	TRBJ1-5	TGTGCCAGCAGCCCTGGGGGCCACAGCAATCAGCCCCAGCATTTT	CASSPGGHSNQPQHF
few	TRBV5-5	TRBD1	14	TRBJ2-7	TGTGCCAGCAGCTTTCCGGGACAGGGAAACGAGCAGTACTTC	CASSFPGQGNEQYF
NA	TRBV11-3	TRBD1	13	TRBJ1-1	TGTGCCAGCAGCTTACAGGGGGACCAAAAAGCTTTCTTT	CASSLQGDQKAFF
NA	TRBV9	TRBD1	13	TRBJ1-3	TGTGCCAGCAGCAAGGGACAGGGAAACACCATATATTTT	CASSKGQGNTIYF
few	TRBV6-2/TRBV6-3	TRBD2	15	TRBJ2-7	TGTGCCAGCAGTTTCGGACTAGCGGGGGGGAACGAGCAGTACTTC	CASSFGLAGGNEQYF
NA	TRBV10-3	NA	14	TRBJ2-7	TGTGCCATCAGTGAAATTCGGGATAACTCCGAGCAGTACTTC	CAISEIRDNSEQYF
NA	TRBV27	NA	15	TRBJ2-7	TGTGCCAGCAGTTTAATGACCAGGGGAGTTGGCGTGCAGTACTTC	CASSLMTRGVGVQYF
NA	TRBV6-5	TRBD1	14	TRBJ2-7	TGTGCCAGCAGAGGGGGACAGGCTGCCTACGAGCAGTACTTC	CASRGGQAAYEQYF
NA	TRBV27	TRBD1	16	TRBJ1-3	TGTGCCAGCAGTCCGGGGACAGGGGGCTATGGAAACACCATATATTTT	CASSPGTGGYGNTIYF
NA	TRBV29-1	NA	12	TRBJ1-2	TGCAGCGTGGAGCAGGGGAACTATGGCTACACCTTC	CSVEQGNYGYTF
NA	TRBV13	NA	11	TRBJ2-1	TGTGCCAGCAGAAAAACAGGGGAGCAGTTCTTC	CASRKTGEQFF
many	TRBV6-5	TRBD2	15	TRBJ2-7	TGTGCCAGCCTCATTTTGGGGACTAGTAAGTACGAGCAGTACTTC	CASLILGTSKYEQYF
NA	TRBV5-1	NA	17	TRBJ2-1	TGCGCCAGCAGCTTGAGATCGCAGGCACCATCCTACAATGAGCAGTTCTTC	CASSLRSQAPSYNEQFF
once	TRBV3-1/TRBV3-2	TRBD2	15	TRBJ2-3	TGTGCCAGCAGCATAGCGGGGGGGAGCACAGATACGCAGTATTTT	CASSIAGGSTDTQYF
NA	TRBV27	TRBD2	14	TRBJ2-1	TGTGCCAGCAGTTTCAGCGGGAGAGGCAATGAGCAGTTCTTC	CASSFSGRGNEQFF
NA	TRBV27	NA	15	TRBJ2-7	TGTGCCAGCAGTTTAAAGGGGGAGAGTACCTACGAGCAGTACTTC	CASSLKGESTYEQYF
NA	TRBV18	TRBD1	18	TRBJ1-2	TGTGCCAGCTCACAAAGGGCCGGGACAGCCGAGCTCGGCTATGGCTACACCTTC	CASSQRAGTAELGYGYTF
NA	TRBV20-1	NA	14	TRBJ1-5	TGCAGTGCTAGTGAGTCAGGATATAATCAGCCCCAGCATTTT	CSASESGYNQPQHF
NA	TRBV6-5	NA	16	TRBJ2-2	TGTGCCAGCAGTTACTCGAAGGCAGGGATTTCCGGGGAGCTGTTTTTT	CASSYSKAGISGELFF
many	TRBV15	NA	16	TRBJ2-2	TGTGCCACCAGCAGAGATCCTTACTCGAACACCGGGGAGCTGTTTTTT	CATSRDPYSNTGELFF
NA	TRBV29-1	TRBD2	16	TRBJ2-7	TGCAGCGCCGCCGGGATTCGACTAGCGGGAGGAGGCGAGCAGTACTTC	CSAAGIRLAGGGEQYF
NA	TRBV6-5	NA	15	TRBJ2-2	TGTGCCAGCAGTTACCCTAGGGGTGTCACCGGGGAGCTGTTTTTT	CASSYPRGVTGELFF
NA	TRBV6-2/TRBV6-3	TRBD1	16	TRBJ1-5	TGTGCCAGCAGTTATCGGACAGGGACTCAAAATCAGCCCCAGCATTTT	CASSYRTGTQNQPQHF
NA	TRBV28	TRBD1	14	TRBJ1-1	TGTGCCAGCAGACGGACAGGGGGTAGTGCTGAAGCTTTCTTT	CASRRTGGSAEAFF
NA	TRBV30	NA	15	TRBJ1-6	TGTGGACTGCGGCATTTGAGCTCCTATAATTCACCCCTCCACTTT	CGLRHLSSYNSPLHF
NA	TRBV28	NA	16	TRBJ2-7	TGTGCCAGCAGTTTATCGTCAGGGGTCACCTTGGACGAGCAGTACTTC	CASSLSSGVTLDEQYF
few	TRBV6-6	NA	14	TRBJ1-6	TGTGCCAGCAGCCGGGGATCGGGGAATTCACCCCTCCACTTT	CASSRGSGNSPLHF
NA	TRBV28	TRBD1	16	TRBJ2-5	TGTGCCAGCAGTGGGGACAGCGAAATTTACCAAGAGACCCAGTACTTC	CASSGDSEIYQETQYF
NA	TRBV6-5	TRBD1	14	TRBJ2-7	TGTGCCAGCAGTCCTGGGACAGTCTCCTACGAGCAGTACTTC	CASSPGTVSYEQYF
NA	TRBV25-1	TRBD2	14	TRBJ2-1	TGTGCCAGCAGTCCTAGCGGGTCCTACAATGAGCAGTTCTTC	CASSPSGSYNEQFF
NA	TRBV11-2	NA	16	TRBJ1-3	TGTGCCAGCAGCTTAGAGGTCACTGTCTCTGGAAACACCATATATTTT	CASSLEVTVSGNTIYF